The T cell receptor (beta chain) described here comes from a study of blood T cell repertoires in COVID-19. Study at large: COVID-19 samples collected from the United States, Italy and Spain covered acute and convalescent phases.

The authors' processing: Amplification from reference gene primers served as the basis for estimated nucleated cell counts. Generated by immunoSEQ multiplex PCR, the TCRdb table keeps only in-frame clones and is missing some. V and J calls plus clone size are reproduced from that table; the DNA served to infer D and trimming. This sample has 80,000 to 100,000 clones, with more than 65% found just once. The sample comprised peripheral blood. This sequence was found in a human donor in a cohort sampled during active COVID-19.

CDR3 protein: CASSYSGTGVIETQYF. The CDR3, as DNA: TGTGCCAGCAGTTACTCCGGGACAGGGGTGATAGAGACCCAGTACTTC. This chain links TRBV6-5 with TRBJ2-5; 10 positions agree with TRBD1. The ends lost 0 bases at V and 4 bases at J; junction bases unmatched: 5. Germline values: CDR1 MNHEY, CDR2 SVGAGI. The CDR3 spans 16 residues.